This T cell receptor (beta chain) was documented in a study of beta chain features in type 1 diabetes. The investigators reverse transcribed all of the isolated RNA, so they sequenced expressed TCRB transcripts. Generated by immunoSEQ multiplex PCR, the TCRdb table keeps only in-frame clones and is missing some. Of almost 350,000 clones in the sample, 7% to 9% were seen once. The CDR3 has 16 amino acids. J gave up 5 bases and V 5 bases, and 12 bases lay outside the gene matches. The germline CDR1 and CDR2 sequences are SGHNT and YENEEA. This clone was seen more than once but under ten times. Source material: central memory CD4+ T cells from blood. The TCR was taken from a woman aged 18-35 years in good health. The rearrangement uses TRBV11-3 and TRBJ2-5; 9 nucleotides align to TRBD1. CDR3 nucleotides: TGTGCCAGCAGCCACCAGCCGGGACAGGGAGTTGAGACCCAGTACTTC. It specifies CASSHQPGQGVETQYF. The complete variable domain, with remaining parts taken from reference TRBV11-3 and TRBJ2-5, reads EAGVVQSPRYKIIEKKQPVAFWCNPISGHNTLYWYLQNLGQGPELLIRYENEEAVDDSQLPKDRFSAERLKGVDSTLKIQPAELGDSAVYLCASSHQPGQGVETQYFGPGTRLLVL.